The rows below give T cell receptor beta chains drawn from one sample of a study of blood T cell repertoires in COVID-19. Method: immunoSEQ multiplex PCR; TCRdb's copy keeps in-frame clones and lacks some. The sample holds 250,000 to 350,000 clones, around 90% seen once. The specimen sequenced was peripheral blood. Source of these receptors: a man younger than 35 who had recovered from COVID-19. Each CDR3 is given with its conserved first and last residue. A D gene is named only where the DNA matches it firmly. Size tells how often a clone was seen (once, few, many) or the class of an expanded clone, and some rows leave it out.

TRBD1	.	TRBV4-2	TRBJ1-1	TGTGCCAGCAGCCAGGCCCTACAGGGGGCGCGGACTGAAGCTTTCTTT	CASSQALQGARTEAFF
TRBD1	.	TRBV27	TRBJ1-6	TGTGCCAGCAGTACTCAGGGGGCCTATAATTCACCCCTCCACTTT	CASSTQGAYNSPLHF
TRBD2	.	TRBV18	TRBJ2-1	TGTGCCAGCTCACGGTATGGCGGGGGGGAGACTACATCTGAGCAGTTCTTC	CASSRYGGGETTSEQFF
TRBD2	.	TRBV5-1	TRBJ2-3	TGCGCCAGCAGCTTGTGGTCGGGGCGGGAGGGCACAGATACGCAGTATTTT	CASSLWSGREGTDTQYF
TRBD1	.	TRBV28	TRBJ1-2	TGTGCCAGCAGTTCCGGACAGGGGTTAGGCTATGGCTACACCTTC	CASSSGQGLGYGYTF
TRBD2	.	TRBV10-3	TRBJ2-1	TGTGCCATCAGTGAGTCGACTAGCGGGGGGATCTACAATGAGCAGTTCTTC	CAISESTSGGIYNEQFF
.	.	TRBV19	TRBJ1-1	TGTGCCAGTAGTGGGGGGACGGCCGACACTGAAGCTTTCTTT	CASSGGTADTEAFF
TRBD1	.	TRBV4-1	TRBJ1-1	TGCGCCAGCAGCCAGACAGGGGCAGGGACTGAAGCTTTCTTT	CASSQTGAGTEAFF
TRBD1	.	TRBV5-8	TRBJ2-7	TGTGCCAGCAGCCTCACCGGGACAGGGTCTTACGAGCAGTACTTC	CASSLTGTGSYEQYF
.	.	TRBV10-2	TRBJ1-5	TGCGCCACTACGGGACTCCGCGATCAGCCCCAGCATTTT	CATTGLRDQPQHF
.	.	TRBV4-1	TRBJ1-3	TGCGCCAGCAGCCAAGATCGGAGCTCTGGAAACACCATATATTTT	CASSQDRSSGNTIYF
TRBD2	.	TRBV18	TRBJ2-4	TGTGCCAGCTCACCCCCGGGGGGGCCGTTTATGCAAAACATTCAGTACTTC	CASSPPGGPFMQNIQYF
.	.	TRBV15	TRBJ2-2	TGTGCCACCAGCTTTACTAACACCGGGGAGCTGTTTTTT	CATSFTNTGELFF
.	.	TRBV7-2	TRBJ1-2	TGTGCCAGCAGCTCCTGGCTGGGCCACCCCAAGGGCTACACCTTC	CASSSWLGHPKGYTF
.	few	TRBV5-1	TRBJ1-3	TGCGCCAGCAGGACGGCCCCAGGGAACTCTGGAAACACCATATATTTT	CASRTAPGNSGNTIYF
.	.	TRBV25-1	TRBJ2-1	TGTGCCAGCAGTGGGGGATCTGGACAGTGGATGATTTACAATGAGCAGTTCTTC	CASSGGSGQWMIYNEQFF
.	once	TRBV11-2	TRBJ1-2	TGTGCCAGCAGCTTAGATTTAGGGGCCTACTATGGCTACACCTTC	CASSLDLGAYYGYTF
.	.	TRBV5-1	TRBJ2-7	TGCGCCAGCAGCTTGGCCGGTATCGGGGGTGGCGAGCAGTACTTC	CASSLAGIGGGEQYF
.	.	TRBV5-1	TRBJ2-3	TGCGCCAGCAGCTTCGAGTATCCGCCCAATACGCAGTATTTT	CASSFEYPPNTQYF
TRBD1	.	TRBV7-2	TRBJ2-7	TGTGCCAGCAGCTTGTGGGACAGGGGCTACGAGCAGTACTTC	CASSLWDRGYEQYF
TRBD1	.	TRBV24-1	TRBJ2-5	TGTGCCACCAGTGACGCGGACAGGGCAGGAGAGACCCAGTACTTC	CATSDADRAGETQYF
.	.	TRBV27	TRBJ2-1	TGTATAGCTGCGGAAACCTCCTACAATGAGCAGTTCTTC	CIAAETSYNEQFF
TRBD1	.	TRBV7-8	TRBJ1-2	TGTGCCAGCAGTTTCCTAATGACAGGGGACTATGGCTACACCTTC	CASSFLMTGDYGYTF
.	.	TRBV19	TRBJ2-7	TGTGCCAGTAGTATGGCACTAGCTGCCTACGAGCAGTACTTC	CASSMALAAYEQYF
.	many	TRBV12-3/TRBV12-4	TRBJ1-3	TGTGCCAGCAGAAGTGGCATAAACACCATATATTTT	CASRSGINTIYF
TRBD1	few	TRBV4-1	TRBJ1-5	TGCGCCAGCAGCCAAGAACGACAGGGTCGTATCAATCAGCCCCAGCATTTT	CASSQERQGRINQPQHF
.	.	TRBV12-5	TRBJ2-5	TGTGCTAGTGGTGAACCCGTCCTTTTCCAGCGGGACAAGACCCAGTACTTC	CASGEPVLFQRDKTQYF
.	few	TRBV4-1	TRBJ1-2	TGCGCCAGCAGCCAAGGACGGGGAGATGGCTACACCTTC	CASSQGRGDGYTF
.	.	TRBV7-9	TRBJ2-2	TGTGCCAGCAGCCCCGGGACTGCCTACGTCGGGGAGCTGTTTTTT	CASSPGTAYVGELFF
TRBD2	.	TRBV6-5	TRBJ2-1	TGTGCCAGCCGCGGGGGTTACAATGAGCAGTTCTTC	CASRGGYNEQFF
.	.	TRBV7-8	TRBJ2-1	TGTGCCAGCAGCCCCCGGGAGATAGCGGCCTACAATGAGCAGTTCTTC	CASSPREIAAYNEQFF
.	.	TRBV2	TRBJ1-4	TGTGCCAGCAGCTTACGGCGGGATGAAAAACTGTTTTTT	CASSLRRDEKLFF
.	.	TRBV4-1	TRBJ1-1	TGCGCCAGCAGCCAGATACCCGGCGGGGACACTGAAGCTTTCTTT	CASSQIPGGDTEAFF
.	.	TRBV20-1	TRBJ2-3	TGCAGTGCTAGTCCACCGCCAGGAAAAGGTACGACAGATACGCAGTATTTT	CSASPPPGKGTTDTQYF
.	.	TRBV29-1	TRBJ2-1	TGCAGCGTAACATCAGGGGTGTCACACAATGAGCAGTTCTTC	CSVTSGVSHNEQFF
TRBD1	.	TRBV6-5	TRBJ1-1	TGTGCCAGCAGGGGACAGGGACATGGCAGTGAAGCTTTCTTT	CASRGQGHGSEAFF
TRBD1	.	TRBV4-1	TRBJ1-2	TGCGCCAGCAGCTCAAGAGGTCCCCGGACAGGACCCTATGGCTACACCTTC	CASSSRGPRTGPYGYTF
.	.	TRBV5-8	TRBJ2-5	TGTGCCAGCAGCTTGACAGGTTACGAGACCCAGTACTTC	CASSLTGYETQYF
.	.	TRBV5-6	TRBJ1-1	TGTGCCAGCAGCTTGGAAGGGGTCACTGAAGCTTTCTTT	CASSLEGVTEAFF
.	.	TRBV29-1	TRBJ1-1	TGCAGCGTTGAAGTGGAGTTCGGACACCCGAACACTGAAGCTTTCTTT	CSVEVEFGHPNTEAFF
TRBD2	.	TRBV7-2	TRBJ2-7	TGTGCCAGCAGCTGGGCTAGCGGGGGGGCCACCTACGAGCAGTACTTC	CASSWASGGATYEQYF
TRBD2	.	TRBV7-9	TRBJ2-1	TGTGCCAGCGCCATCCTCGGGAGCGGGAATTCCCATGAGCAGTTCTTC	CASAILGSGNSHEQFF
.	.	TRBV9	TRBJ2-1	TGTGCCAGCAGCGTAGCTGGGGCGGGGAATGAGCAGTTCTTC	CASSVAGAGNEQFF
.	.	TRBV6-2/TRBV6-3	TRBJ1-1	TGTGCCAGCAGTTACTCGATCCAGGGATCCGAACACACTGAAGCTTTCTTT	CASSYSIQGSEHTEAFF
TRBD2	few	TRBV9	TRBJ2-7	TGTGCCAGCAGCGTCGGACTAGCGGGACACTACGAGCAGTACTTC	CASSVGLAGHYEQYF
TRBD2	.	TRBV30	TRBJ2-7	TGTGCCTGGAGGATTAGCGGGAACTACTACGAGCAGTACTTC	CAWRISGNYYEQYF
TRBD2	.	TRBV7-2	TRBJ2-7	TGTGCCAGCAGCTACACCGGGACTAGCGGCTACGAGCAGTACTTC	CASSYTGTSGYEQYF
.	.	TRBV2	TRBJ1-5	TGTGCCAGCAGTGAATTGGGGGCGGGGGGCAATCAGCCCCAGCATTTT	CASSELGAGGNQPQHF
TRBD1	once	TRBV18	TRBJ1-1	TGTGCCAGCTCACCTCTAGACAGGGATCGGACTGAAGCTTTCTTT	CASSPLDRDRTEAFF
TRBD2	.	TRBV27	TRBJ2-3	TGTGCCAGCAGTCCCTGGGAGGGGAGGGCCTATTCAGATACGCAGTATTTT	CASSPWEGRAYSDTQYF